These 21 T cell receptor beta chains originate from one sample sequenced in a study of preoperative IRX-2 immunotherapy in early breast cancer. Clones were read by immunoSEQ multiplex PCR, and TCRdb kept only the in-frame ones, dropping some. The repertoire consists of 7,000 to 9,500 clones, with 80% occurring once and the leading ten covering roughly 17%. Treatment: preoperative locoregional IRX-2 cytokine immunotherapy. The material sequenced was tumor tissue, taken after IRX-2 immunotherapy. The receptors were gathered from a human donor with breast cancer.

A remark on this clone: A read error may account for a junction end that differs from germline. An uncertain or unread base leads to its residue being written X. V gene TRBV19 combines with J gene TRBJ2-1; 13 bases line up with TRBD2. Per the germline V gene, CDR1 is LNHDA and CDR2 is SQIVND (reference sequence). This CDR3 contains 15 residues. Here the CDR3 reads CAXSGGTSGANEQFF. CDR3 nucleotide sequence: TGTGCCARTAGTGGCGGGACTAGCGGGGCCAATGAGCAGTTCTTC.

The chain recombines TRBV7-7 with TRBJ1-5, with TRBD1 matching 7 bases. With V trimmed by 9 bases and J by 0 bases, 5 bases remained unmatched. The germline gives CDR1 SSHAT, CDR2 FNYEAQ (reference sequence). This CDR3 has 14 amino acids. The CDR3 reads CASETGSSNQPQHF. CDR3 coding DNA: TGTGCCAGTGAGACAGGGAGTAGCAATCAGCCCCAGCATTTT.

The rearrangement uses TRBV6-8 and TRBJ1-2, with D hard to call. CDR1 and CDR2 from the germline V gene are MNHGY and SAAAGT. This CDR3 spans 14 amino acids. V was cut by 7 bases and J by 0 bases, with 12 bases left in between. The CDR3 is CASTGWVSNYGYTF. In nucleotides, the CDR3 is TGTGCCAGCACTGGTTGGGTATCTAACTATGGCTACACCTTC.

The CDR3, as DNA: TGTGCCAGCAGCAGCTCCGGACAGGGCATCTATGGCTACACCTTC. This sequence encodes CASSSSGQGIYGYTF. The chain carries TRBV6-8 and TRBJ1-2; 8 positions agree with TRBD1. Germline V gives CDR1 MNHGY, CDR2 SAAAGT. The trim removed 6 bases at V and 4 bases at J, leaving 10 bases unmatched. The CDR3 covers 15 residues.

Only one count was recorded for this clone. The chain joins TRBV6-8 to TRBJ2-7, with 8 nucleotides matching TRBD1. This CDR3 has 14 amino acids. With V trimmed by 6 bases and J by 4 bases, 8 bases remained unmatched. The germline V gene encodes CDR1 MNHGY and CDR2 SAAAGT. This CDR3 reads CASSGDRTIYEQYF. The CDR3 bases are TGTGCCAGCAGCGGGGACAGGACAATTTACGAGCAGTACTTC.

This clone was seen just once. This sequence joins TRBV6-8 and TRBJ1-1; the D is unclear. The CDR3 sequence is 12 residues long. V was shortened by 2 bases and J by 2 bases, with 3 bases between the two germline ends. Per the germline V gene, CDR1 is MNHGY and CDR2 is SAAAGT. The chain's CDR3 is CASSYVNTEAFF. Written as DNA, the CDR3 is TGTGCCAGCAGTTACGTCAACACTGAAGCTTTCTTT.

The chain links TRBV18 to TRBJ2-7; D may be TRBD1 (5 bases). Per the germline V gene, CDR1 is KGHSH and CDR2 is LQKENI. Trimming pared 5 bases from V and 0 bases from J, leaving 8 bases between. The CDR3 is made up of 13 amino acids. CDR3 DNA: TGTGCCAGCTCAGTTCAGGGCTCCTACGAGCAGTACTTC. Translation: CASSVQGSYEQYF. The whole variable domain, filled in from reference TRBV18 and TRBJ2-7, reads NAGVMQNPRHLVRRRGQEARLRCSPMKGHSHVYWYRQLPEEGLKFMVYLQKENIIDESGMPKERFSAEFPKEGPSILRIQQVVRGDSAAYFCASSVQGSYEQYFGPGTRLTVT.

The chain carries TRBV5-5 and TRBJ2-5, with D possibly called TRBD1 or TRBD2 (7 bases each). The V gene's germline CDR1 is SGHKS and CDR2 YYEKEE (reference sequence). CDR3 size: 16 residues. V lost 2 bases to trimming and J lost 5 bases, with 19 bases between them. Here the CDR3 DNA reads TGTGCCAGCAGCTTATATGGGAGGGGGCCGGGGGAGACCCAGTACTTC. This sequence encodes CASSLYGRGPGETQYF.

The V gene is TRBV6-8, the J gene TRBJ1-1, with no clear D. In germline, CDR1 is MNHGY, CDR2 SAAAGT. V was trimmed by 1 base and J by 5 bases, leaving 14 bases between them. The CDR3 contains 15 residues. The CDR3 DNA sequence: TGTGCCAGCAGTTACTGGTTCATGGCAGGTACTGAAGCTTTCTTT. Residues: CASSYWFMAGTEAFF.

This clone was detected once. The gene calls are TRBV1 and TRBJ1-1; the table's D call TRBD1 went unverified against the DNA. TRBV1 represents a pseudogene. The CDR3 consists of 14 residues. This CDR3 reads CASSLQARNTEAFF. The CDR3 DNA reads TGCGCCAGCAGCCTCCAGGCGAGGAACACTGAAGCTTTCTTT.

The chain recombines TRBV5-1 with TRBJ2-2; TRBD2 matches at 13 bases. V trimming: 4 bases; J trimming: 7 bases; junction bases outside the gene matches: 4. The germline CDR1 and CDR2 sequences are SGHRS and YFSETQ. This CDR3 is 15 amino acids long. In DNA, the CDR3 is TGCGCCAGCAGCCCGGGACTAGCGGGGTTCGGGGAGCTGTTTTTT. Its protein product is CASSPGLAGFGELFF.

The chain uses TRBV28 and TRBJ2-6; tentative D call: TRBD1 (6 bases). Trimming cost V 8 bases and J 3 bases, with 11 bases left between them. The germline gives CDR1 MDHEN, CDR2 SYDVKM. There are 14 residues in the CDR3. For the CDR3, the DNA is TGTGCCAGCGCCCGAGGGGGTGGGGCCAACGTCCTGACTTTC. It codes for CASARGGGANVLTF.

CDR3 DNA: TGTGCCTGGACGGCGACCCTACTGCATGGCTACACCTTC. This encodes CAWTATLLHGYTF. The chain recombines TRBV30 with TRBJ1-2, with D unresolved. The V gene lost 4 bases and the J gene lost 6 bases, with 15 bases spanning the gap. The length of the CDR3 is 13 residues. CDR1 is GTSNPN and CDR2 is SVGIG in the germline V gene (reference sequence).

This clone was detected only a few times. The CDR3 DNA follows: TGTGCCAGCAGACTCCGGGACACAAGCTACGAGCAGTACTTC. Encoded protein: CASRLRDTSYEQYF. This rearrangement joins TRBV6-8 to TRBJ2-7; weak D call: TRBD1 (6 bases). The germline V and J ends were trimmed by 6 bases and 3 bases, with 15 bases remaining between them. CDR1 MNHGY and CDR2 SAAAGT come from the germline V gene. The CDR3 totals 14 residues.

This clone appeared once. The chain uses TRBV12-5 and TRBJ2-3, with TRBD2 matching 8 bases. The length of the CDR3 is 14 residues. Germline assignment: CDR1 LGHNT and CDR2 FRNRAP. CDR3 in amino acids: CASLSGVDSDTQYF. CDR3 in DNA: TGTGCCAGCCTTAGCGGGGTCGATTCGGATACGCAGTATTTT.

The chain uses TRBV14 and TRBJ2-6; D is unclear. CDR1 SGHDN and CDR2 FVKESK come from the germline V gene. The ends were cut back, 5 bases at V and 1 base at J, with 3 bases in the middle. This CDR3 is 13 amino acids long. The CDR3 coding sequence is TGTGCCAGCAGCTATTCTGGGGCCAACGTCCTGACTTTC. Translated, it gives CASSYSGANVLTF.

The rearrangement links TRBV19 to TRBJ1-6; 10 bases are shared with TRBD1. Losses at the gene ends were 6 bases for V and 6 bases for J; bases not matched to a gene: 5. Germline V gene sequence: CDR1 LNHDA, CDR2 SQIVND (reference sequence). This CDR3 is built from 15 residues. The CDR3 loop is CASSSRDRGNSPLHF. The DNA of the CDR3 is TGTGCCAGTAGCTCCCGGGACAGGGGTAATTCACCCCTCCACTTT.

This chain connects TRBV5-1 to TRBJ1-1; a possible D gene is TRBD1 (5 bases). Germline CDR1 SGHRS, CDR2 YFSETQ. V lost 4 bases and J 0 bases, leaving 13 bases between the germline ends. The CDR3 sequence is 15 residues long. The CDR3 nucleotides are TGCGCCAGCAGCCTGCAGGACACTGTGAACACTGAAGCTTTCTTT. It is translated as CASSLQDTVNTEAFF. Supplemented by reference TRBV5-1 and TRBJ1-1, the full variable domain reads KAGVTQTPRYLIKTRGQQVTLSCSPISGHRSVSWYQQTPGQGLQFLFEYFSETQRNKGNFPGRFSGRQFSNSRSEMNVSTLELGDSALYLCASSLQDTVNTEAFFGQGTRLTVV.

The rearrangement uses TRBV6-9 and TRBJ1-2, with no clear D. CDR1 and CDR2 (germline): MNHGY, SVAAGI. The germline V and J ends were trimmed by 6 bases and 6 bases, with 20 bases remaining between them. CDR3 length: 15 residues. The CDR3 here is CASRYANTGTDGYTF. For the CDR3, the DNA is TGTGCCAGCAGGTACGCAAATACGGGAACAGATGGCTACACCTTC.

The rearrangement links TRBV6-8 to TRBJ1-1; D is uncertain. The CDR3 length is 14 residues. Between the trimmed V and J ends, which lost 2 bases and 1 base, there was a span of 8 bases. Germline CDR1 reads MNHGY; CDR2 reads SAAAGT. The CDR3, as DNA: TGTGCCAGCAGTTACGAAACGGGGAACACTGAAGCTTTCTTT. The encoded protein is CASSYETGNTEAFF.

This clone is deemed medium-sized (0.01 to 0.1%). The rearrangement uses TRBV6-8 and TRBJ1-5; D call uncertain. The CDR3 runs to 16 residues. Germline V gives CDR1 MNHGY, CDR2 SAAAGT. V shed 7 bases and J shed 5 bases, with 21 bases lying between them. CDR3 region: CASTHFAGSLDQPQHF. CDR3 DNA sequence: TGTGCCAGCACCCATTTCGCTGGGAGCTTGGATCAGCCCCAGCATTTT.